This is a list of T cell receptor beta chains from one sample in a study of human T cells and chemical hapten exposure. TCRdb reanalysed the RACE reads using MiXCR and keeps one entry per CDR3 protein. The table shows tens of thousands of distinct CDR3 sequences, with 9.8% occurring only once. The sequenced sample was whole blood, obtained in connection with sensitization to the hapten diphenylcyclopropenone (DPC). These receptors were obtained from a woman in her thirties or forties with alopecia areata. Some clones in this sample may be carry-over from other donors' samples. Both conserved end residues are part of each CDR3. The D gene is left open where the match is weak. Expanded clones are given a class, and other clones once, few, many or no size at all.

CDR3 protein,CDR3 DNA,J gene,V gene,D gene,clone size
CARSLDTSTDTQYF,TGCGCCAGAAGCCTAGATACTAGCACAGATACGCAGTATTTT,TRBJ2-3,TRBV5-1,.,.
CASTGQIQETQYF,TGTGCCAGCACAGGGCAAATCCAAGAGACCCAGTACTTC,TRBJ2-5,TRBV2,.,.
CASSADRGALDGYTF,TGTGCCAGCAGCGCGGACAGGGGGGCGTTGGATGGCTACACCTTC,TRBJ1-2,TRBV13,TRBD1,many
CASSRGGGGNQPQHF,TGTGCCAGCAGCCGCGGGGGTGGCGGCAATCAGCCCCAGCATTTT,TRBJ1-5,TRBV6-2/TRBV6-3,.,few
CASSVEPGNTEAFF,TGTGCCAGCAGCGTAGAGCCGGGGAACACTGAAGCTTTCTTT,TRBJ1-1,TRBV9,.,.
CASTLTAMNTEAFF,TGTGCCAGCACCCTAACAGCAATGAACACTGAAGCTTTCTTT,TRBJ1-1,TRBV28,.,many
CSVFTRRRQTDTQYF,TGCAGCGTCTTTACTCGACGTCGGCAGACAGATACGCAGTATTTT,TRBJ2-3,TRBV29-1,.,many
CASSVEGLGANVLTF,TGTGCCAGCAGCGTAGAAGGGCTTGGGGCCAACGTCCTGACTTTC,TRBJ2-6,TRBV9,.,many
CASSLGPGATNEKLFF,TGTGCCAGCAGCTTAGGTCCTGGTGCAACTAATGAAAAACTGTTTTTT,TRBJ1-4,TRBV5-4,.,many
CSASPGLAGPNEQFF,TGCAGTGCTAGCCCCGGACTAGCGGGACCCAATGAGCAGTTCTTC,TRBJ2-1,TRBV20-1,TRBD2,many
CASTRQGQETQYF,TGTGCCAGCACTCGACAGGGACAAGAGACCCAGTACTTC,TRBJ2-5,TRBV6-1,TRBD1,many
CSARIQRGVSTGELFF,TGCAGTGCTAGAATCCAGCGGGGCGTTAGCACCGGGGAGCTGTTTTTT,TRBJ2-2,TRBV20-1,TRBD2,.
CASIIPQGDSKNIQYF,TGTGCCAGCATCATCCCTCAGGGAGACTCTAAAAACATTCAGTACTTC,TRBJ2-4,TRBV21-1,.,.
CASSYSPLMTSFSYEQYF,TGTGCCAGCAGTTACTCTCCTCTAATGACCTCATTCTCCTACGAGCAGTACTTC,TRBJ2-7,TRBV6-5,.,.
CASSPKAYNEQFF,TGTGCCAGCAGCCCTAAAGCTTACAATGAGCAGTTCTTC,TRBJ2-1,TRBV11-2,.,many
CASSLGELMNTEAFF,TGTGCCAGCAGCTTAGGAGAGCTTATGAACACTGAAGCTTTCTTT,TRBJ1-1,TRBV7-9,.,.
CASSWGQGQKTF,TGTGCCAGCAGCTGGGGACAGGGCCAGAAAACCTTC,TRBJ1-2,TRBV5-8,TRBD1,.
CSPEWGTQYF,TGCAGCCCTGAGTGGGGGACCCAGTACTTC,TRBJ2-5,TRBV29-1,.,many
CASSFLGFNEKLFF,TGTGCCAGCAGTTTCTTAGGATTTAATGAAAAACTGTTTTTT,TRBJ1-4,TRBV27,.,many
CASSSRGERGVYEQYF,TGTGCCAGCAGCTCGAGGGGAGAGCGGGGTGTCTACGAGCAGTACTTC,TRBJ2-7,TRBV7-2,TRBD2,many
CASSSQSLAFNEQFF,TGTGCCAGCAGTTCTCAATCACTAGCGTTCAATGAGCAGTTCTTC,TRBJ2-1,TRBV6-2/TRBV6-3,TRBD2,many
CASSLEGRGREKLFF,TGTGCCAGCAGCTTAGAGGGCAGGGGGCGTGAAAAACTGTTTTTT,TRBJ1-4,TRBV7-2,TRBD1,many
CASSQERYGYTF,TGTGCCAGCAGCCAAGAACGCTATGGCTACACCTTC,TRBJ1-2,TRBV14,.,many
CASSLGQAGRPSTDTQYF,TGTGCCAGCAGCTTAGGGCAGGCAGGGAGGCCTTCAACAGATACGCAGTATTTT,TRBJ2-3,TRBV7-9,.,.
CASSSGLNGGYTF,TGTGCCAGCAGCTCAGGTCTCAACGGAGGCTACACCTTC,TRBJ1-2,TRBV9,.,.
CASSLDQGGTRMSNEQFF,TGTGCCAGCAGCTTAGATCAGGGAGGGACTCGAATGTCCAATGAGCAGTTCTTC,TRBJ2-1,TRBV11-3,TRBD2,.
CAISELLDRVDSPLHF,TGTGCCATCAGTGAGCTCCTGGACAGGGTTGATTCACCCCTCCACTTT,TRBJ1-6,TRBV10-3,TRBD1,few
CASSPGTAFQETQYF,TGTGCCAGCAGTCCAGGGACAGCGTTTCAAGAGACCCAGTACTTC,TRBJ2-5,TRBV6-6,TRBD1,few
CASKLSVPTNNEQFF,TGTGCCAGCAAACTCTCGGTCCCGACCAACAATGAGCAGTTCTTC,TRBJ2-1,TRBV6-5,.,many
CASSLVGPRGNQPQHF,TGTGCCAGCAGCTTAGTAGGGCCCAGGGGCAATCAGCCCCAGCATTTT,TRBJ1-5,TRBV7-8,.,many
CASSLEGRNSPLHF,TGCGCCAGCAGCTTGGAGGGCAGAAATTCACCCCTCCACTTT,TRBJ1-6,TRBV5-1,.,many
CASSQDETSPSYEQYF,TGTGCCAGCAGCCAAGATGAGACTAGTCCCTCCTACGAGCAGTACTTC,TRBJ2-7,TRBV4-2,.,few
CASTLNSGYNEKLFF,TGTGCCAGCACCCTCAATTCAGGGTATAATGAAAAACTGTTTTTT,TRBJ1-4,TRBV7-9,.,many
CASSAQGIYEQYF,TGCGCCAGCAGCGCACAGGGGATCTACGAGCAGTACTTC,TRBJ2-7,TRBV5-1,TRBD1,few
CASSLLGGAPGELFF,TGTGCCAGCTCACTACTCGGAGGGGCCCCCGGGGAGCTGTTTTTT,TRBJ2-2,TRBV12-3/TRBV12-4,.,few